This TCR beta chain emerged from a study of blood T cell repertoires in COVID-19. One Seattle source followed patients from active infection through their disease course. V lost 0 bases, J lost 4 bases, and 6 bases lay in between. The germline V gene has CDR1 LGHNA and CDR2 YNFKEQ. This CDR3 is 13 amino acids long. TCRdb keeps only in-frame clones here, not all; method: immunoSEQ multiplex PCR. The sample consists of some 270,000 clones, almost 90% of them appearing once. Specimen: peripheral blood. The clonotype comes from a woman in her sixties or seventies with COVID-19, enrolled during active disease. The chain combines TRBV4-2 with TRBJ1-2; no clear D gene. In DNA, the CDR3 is TGTGCCAGCAGCCAAGAAGCCGCCTATGGCTACACCTTC. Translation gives CASSQEAAYGYTF.